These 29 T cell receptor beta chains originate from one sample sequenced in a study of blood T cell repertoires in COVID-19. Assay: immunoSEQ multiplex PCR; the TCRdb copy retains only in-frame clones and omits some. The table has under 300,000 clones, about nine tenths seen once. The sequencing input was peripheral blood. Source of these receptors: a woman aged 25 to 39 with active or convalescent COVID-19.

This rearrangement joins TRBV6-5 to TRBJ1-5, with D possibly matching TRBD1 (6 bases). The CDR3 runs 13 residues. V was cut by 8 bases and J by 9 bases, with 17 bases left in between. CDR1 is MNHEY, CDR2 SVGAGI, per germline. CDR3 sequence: CASEDRKDGPQHF. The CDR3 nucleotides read TGTGCCAGCGAAGACAGGAAAGACGGGCCCCAGCATTTT.

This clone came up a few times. The CDR3 here is CASSEAGTGVQPQHF. As DNA, the CDR3 is TGTGCCAGCAGTGAAGCCGGGACAGGGGTTCAGCCCCAGCATTTT. The chain employs TRBV2 and TRBJ1-5; 10 nucleotides align to TRBD1. Trimming at V came to 0 bases and at J to 6 bases, leaving 2 bases not matched to a gene. The CDR3 is 15 residues long. Per germline, CDR1 SNHLY and CDR2 FYNNEI.

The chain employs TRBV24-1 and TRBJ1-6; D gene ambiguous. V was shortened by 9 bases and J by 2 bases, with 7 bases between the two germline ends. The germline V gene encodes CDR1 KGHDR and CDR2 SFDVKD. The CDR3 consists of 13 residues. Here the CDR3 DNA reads TGTGCCACCCCAGAAACCTATAATTCACCCCTCCACTTT. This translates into CATPETYNSPLHF.

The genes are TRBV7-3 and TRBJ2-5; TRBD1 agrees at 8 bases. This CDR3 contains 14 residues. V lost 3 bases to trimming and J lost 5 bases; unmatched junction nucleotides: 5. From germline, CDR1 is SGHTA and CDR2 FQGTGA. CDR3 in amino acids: CASSLSGGQETQYF. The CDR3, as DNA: TGTGCCAGCAGCTTGTCAGGGGGCCAGGAGACCCAGTACTTC.

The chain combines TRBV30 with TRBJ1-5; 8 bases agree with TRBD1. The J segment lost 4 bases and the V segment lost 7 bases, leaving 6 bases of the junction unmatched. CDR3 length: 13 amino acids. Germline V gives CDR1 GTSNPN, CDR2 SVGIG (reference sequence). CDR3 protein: CASGQGGNQPQHF. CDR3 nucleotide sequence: TGTGCCTCTGGACAGGGCGGTAATCAGCCCCAGCATTTT. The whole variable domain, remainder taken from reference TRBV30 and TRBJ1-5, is SQTIHQWPATLVQPVGSPLSLECTVEGTSNPNLYWYRQAAGRGLQLLFYSVGIGQISSEVPQNLSASRPQDRQFILSSKKLLLSDSGFYLCASGQGGNQPQHFGDGTRLSIL.

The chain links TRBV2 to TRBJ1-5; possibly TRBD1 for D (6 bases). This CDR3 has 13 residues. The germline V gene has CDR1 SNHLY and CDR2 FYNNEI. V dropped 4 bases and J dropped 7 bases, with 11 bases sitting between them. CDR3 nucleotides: TGTGCCAGCAGTGTAGGGGGTCGGCAGCCCCAGCATTTT. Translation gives CASSVGGRQPQHF.

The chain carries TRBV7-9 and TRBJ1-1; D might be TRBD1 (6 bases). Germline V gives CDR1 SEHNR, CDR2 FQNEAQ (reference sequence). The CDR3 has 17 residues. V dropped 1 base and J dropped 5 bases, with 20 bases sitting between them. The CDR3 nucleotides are TGTGCCAGCAGCTTAGACCCCCAGGGGCTCAGGGGAACTGAAGCTTTCTTT. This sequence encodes CASSLDPQGLRGTEAFF.

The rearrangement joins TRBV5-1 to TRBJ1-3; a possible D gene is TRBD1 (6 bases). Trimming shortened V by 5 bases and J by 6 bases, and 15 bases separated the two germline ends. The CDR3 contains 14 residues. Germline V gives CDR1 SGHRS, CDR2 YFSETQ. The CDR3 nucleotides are TGCGCCAGCAGGCCAACAGGGCTCGAAAACACCATATATTTT. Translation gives CASRPTGLENTIYF.

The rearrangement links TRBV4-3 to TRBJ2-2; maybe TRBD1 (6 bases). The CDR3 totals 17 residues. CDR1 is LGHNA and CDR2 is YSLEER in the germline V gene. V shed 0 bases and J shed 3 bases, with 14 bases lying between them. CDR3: CASSQDIKDRYTGELFF. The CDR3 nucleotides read TGCGCCAGCAGCCAAGATATCAAGGACAGATACACCGGGGAGCTGTTTTTT.

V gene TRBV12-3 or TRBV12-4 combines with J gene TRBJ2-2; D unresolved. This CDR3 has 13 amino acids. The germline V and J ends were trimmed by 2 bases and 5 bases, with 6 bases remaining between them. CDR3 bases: TGTGCCAGCAGTTTACTGCAGACCGGGGAGCTGTTTTTT. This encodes CASSLLQTGELFF.

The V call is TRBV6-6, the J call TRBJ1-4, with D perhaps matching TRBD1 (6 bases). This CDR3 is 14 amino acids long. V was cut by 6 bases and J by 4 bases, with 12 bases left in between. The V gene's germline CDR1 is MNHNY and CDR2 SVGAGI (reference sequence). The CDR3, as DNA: TGTGCCAGCAGGAAAGGACAGAATAATGAAAAACTGTTTTTT. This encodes CASRKGQNNEKLFF.

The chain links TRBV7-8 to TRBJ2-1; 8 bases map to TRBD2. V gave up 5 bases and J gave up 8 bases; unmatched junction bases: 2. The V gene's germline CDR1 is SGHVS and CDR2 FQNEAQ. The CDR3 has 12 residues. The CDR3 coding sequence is TGTGCCAGCAGCCCGGGGGGGGATGAGCAGTTCTTC. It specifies CASSPGGDEQFF.

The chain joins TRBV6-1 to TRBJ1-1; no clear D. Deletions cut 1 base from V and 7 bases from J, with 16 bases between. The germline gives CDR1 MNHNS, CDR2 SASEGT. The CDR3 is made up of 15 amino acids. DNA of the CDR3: TGTGCCAGCAGTGAAGGATCTTCGGGCGGGGATGAAGCTTTCTTT. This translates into CASSEGSSGGDEAFF.

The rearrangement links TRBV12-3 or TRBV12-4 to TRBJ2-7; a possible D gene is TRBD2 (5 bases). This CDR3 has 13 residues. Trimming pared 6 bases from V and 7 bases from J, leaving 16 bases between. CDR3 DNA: TGTGCCAGCAGCTTTCGGTACACGGGGGAGCAGTACTTC. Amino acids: CASSFRYTGEQYF.

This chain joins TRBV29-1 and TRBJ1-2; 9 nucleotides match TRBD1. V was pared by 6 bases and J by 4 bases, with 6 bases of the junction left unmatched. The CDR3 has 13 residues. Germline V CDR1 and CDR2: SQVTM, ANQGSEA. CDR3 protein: CSVPTGGGYGYTF. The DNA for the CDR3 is TGCAGCGTCCCCACAGGGGGCGGCTATGGCTACACCTTC. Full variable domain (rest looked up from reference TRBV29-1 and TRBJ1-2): SAVISQKPSRDICQRGTSLTIQCQVDSQVTMMFWYRQQPGQSLTLIATANQGSEATYESGFVIDKFPISRPNLTFSTLTVSNMSPEDSSIYLCSVPTGGGYGYTFGSGTRLTVV.

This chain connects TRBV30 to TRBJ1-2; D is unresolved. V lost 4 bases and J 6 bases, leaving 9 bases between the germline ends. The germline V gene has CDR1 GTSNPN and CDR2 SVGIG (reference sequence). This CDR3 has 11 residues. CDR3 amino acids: CAWIFGHGYTF. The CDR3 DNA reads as TGTGCCTGGATTTTCGGTCATGGCTACACCTTC.

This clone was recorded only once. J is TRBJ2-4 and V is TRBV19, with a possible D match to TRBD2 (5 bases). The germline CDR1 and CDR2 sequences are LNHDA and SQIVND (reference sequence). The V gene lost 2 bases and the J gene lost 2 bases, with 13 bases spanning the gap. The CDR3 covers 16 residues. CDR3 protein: CASSILLHGTKNIQYF. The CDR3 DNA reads TGTGCCAGTAGTATACTACTCCACGGGACCAAAAACATTCAGTACTTC.

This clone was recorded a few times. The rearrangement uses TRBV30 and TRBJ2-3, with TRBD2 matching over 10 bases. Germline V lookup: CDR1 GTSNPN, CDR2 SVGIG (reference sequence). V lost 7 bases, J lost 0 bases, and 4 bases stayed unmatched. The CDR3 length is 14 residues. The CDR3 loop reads CALRTSGSTDTQYF. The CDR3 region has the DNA TGTGCCTTAAGGACTAGCGGAAGCACAGATACGCAGTATTTT.

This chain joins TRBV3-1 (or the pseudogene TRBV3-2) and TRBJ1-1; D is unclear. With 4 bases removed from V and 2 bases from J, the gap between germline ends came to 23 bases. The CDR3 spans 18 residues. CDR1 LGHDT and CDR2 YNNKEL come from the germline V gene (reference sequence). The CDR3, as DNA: TGTGCCAGCAGCCCGGAGGTCCTCTCCTGGGGAGGAAACACTGAAGCTTTCTTT. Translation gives CASSPEVLSWGGNTEAFF.

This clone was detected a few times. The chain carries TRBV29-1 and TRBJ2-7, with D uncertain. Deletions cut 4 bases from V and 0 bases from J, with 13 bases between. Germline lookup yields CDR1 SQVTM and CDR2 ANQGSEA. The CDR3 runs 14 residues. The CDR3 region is CSVVFPVSSYEQYF. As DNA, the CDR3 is TGCAGCGTTGTGTTCCCCGTTAGCTCCTACGAGCAGTACTTC.

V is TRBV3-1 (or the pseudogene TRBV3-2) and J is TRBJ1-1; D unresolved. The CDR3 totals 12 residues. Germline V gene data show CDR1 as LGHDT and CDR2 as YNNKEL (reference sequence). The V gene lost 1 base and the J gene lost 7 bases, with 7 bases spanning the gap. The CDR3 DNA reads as TGTGCCAGCAGCCAAGGTTCCAGTGAAGCTTTCTTT. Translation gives CASSQGSSEAFF.

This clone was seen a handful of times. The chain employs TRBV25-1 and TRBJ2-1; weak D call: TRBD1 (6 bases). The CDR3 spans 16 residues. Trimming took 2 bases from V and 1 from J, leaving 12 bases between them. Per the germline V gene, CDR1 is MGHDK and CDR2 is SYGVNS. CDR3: CASSEKGVGSYNEQFF. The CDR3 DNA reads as TGTGCCAGCAGTGAAAAGGGGGTAGGTTCCTACAATGAGCAGTTCTTC.

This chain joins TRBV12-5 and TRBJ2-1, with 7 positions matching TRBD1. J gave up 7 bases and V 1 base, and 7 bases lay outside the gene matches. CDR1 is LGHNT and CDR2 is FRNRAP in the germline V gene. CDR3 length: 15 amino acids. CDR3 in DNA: TGTGCTAGTGGTTTGGCCCTGAAGGGGGCTAATGAGCAGTTCTTC. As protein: CASGLALKGANEQFF.

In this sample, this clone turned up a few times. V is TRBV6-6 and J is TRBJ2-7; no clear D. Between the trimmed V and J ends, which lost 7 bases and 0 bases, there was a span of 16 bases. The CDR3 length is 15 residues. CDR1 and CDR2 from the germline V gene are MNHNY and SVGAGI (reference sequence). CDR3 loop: CASTPTGTSSYEQYF. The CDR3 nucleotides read TGTGCCAGCACTCCGACTGGTACGAGCTCCTACGAGCAGTACTTC.

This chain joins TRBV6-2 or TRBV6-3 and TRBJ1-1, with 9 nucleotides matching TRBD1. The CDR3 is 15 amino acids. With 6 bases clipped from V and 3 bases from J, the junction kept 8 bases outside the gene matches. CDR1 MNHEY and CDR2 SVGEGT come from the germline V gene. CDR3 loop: CASSRGGQGDTEAFF. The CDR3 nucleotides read TGTGCCAGCAGCCGGGGGGGACAGGGAGACACTGAAGCTTTCTTT.

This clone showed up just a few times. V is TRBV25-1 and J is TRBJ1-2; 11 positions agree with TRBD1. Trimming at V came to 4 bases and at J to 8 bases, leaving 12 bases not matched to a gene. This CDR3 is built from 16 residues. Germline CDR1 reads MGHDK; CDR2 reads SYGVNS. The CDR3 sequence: CASSGRAGQGGFGYTF. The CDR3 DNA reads TGTGCCAGCAGTGGAAGAGCGGGACAGGGGGGTTTCGGCTACACCTTC.

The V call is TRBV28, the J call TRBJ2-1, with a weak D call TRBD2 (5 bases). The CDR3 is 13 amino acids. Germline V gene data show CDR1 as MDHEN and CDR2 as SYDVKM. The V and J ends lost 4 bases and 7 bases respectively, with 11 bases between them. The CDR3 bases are TGTGCCAGCAGTTCCCCACTAGGGAATGAGCAGTTCTTC. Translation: CASSSPLGNEQFF. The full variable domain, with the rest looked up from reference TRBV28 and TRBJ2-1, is DVKVTQSSRYLVKRTGEKVFLECVQDMDHENMFWYRQDPGLGLRLIYFSYDVKMKEKGDIPEGYSVSREKKERFSLILESASTNQTSMYLCASSSPLGNEQFFGPGTRLTVL.

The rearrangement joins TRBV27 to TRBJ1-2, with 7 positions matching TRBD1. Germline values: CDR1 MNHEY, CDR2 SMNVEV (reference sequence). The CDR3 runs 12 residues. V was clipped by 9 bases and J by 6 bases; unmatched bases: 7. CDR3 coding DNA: TGTGCCAGTTCGACAGGGCGAAATGGCTACACCTTC. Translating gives CASSTGRNGYTF.

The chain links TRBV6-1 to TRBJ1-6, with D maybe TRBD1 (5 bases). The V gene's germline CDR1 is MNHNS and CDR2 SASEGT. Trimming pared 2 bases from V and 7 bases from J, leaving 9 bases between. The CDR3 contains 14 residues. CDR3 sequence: CASSERGGNSPLHF. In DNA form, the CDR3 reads TGTGCCAGCAGTGAACGGGGGGGGAATTCACCCCTCCACTTT.